This T cell receptor (beta chain) came from a study of T cell responses to AZD1222 COVID-19 vaccine. Study outcomes and limitations: Vaccination with two AZD1222 doses was followed by a rise in Spike-specific TCR breadth and depth. The sample set comprised mostly white British donors with more females, and clonal diversity was possibly underestimated.

The CDR3 is 15 amino acids. CDR1 and CDR2 (germline): KGHDR, SFDVKD. The V end was cut by 3 bases, the J end by 0 bases, with 9 bases between. This clone was recorded a few times. The antigen remains unidentified. The table came from immunoSEQ multiplex PCR; TCRdb's copy has only in-frame clones and leaves some out. The table records under 200,000 clones, approximately 90% of them present only once. Sample: peripheral blood, taken on day 0 of AZD1222 vaccination. This TCR derives from an adult in good health. The chain combines TRBV24-1 with TRBJ2-3; either TRBD1 or TRBD2 may fit D (6 bases each). The CDR3 sequence is CATSDRGVSTDTQYF. CDR3 DNA: TGTGCCACCAGTGATAGGGGGGTTAGCACAGATACGCAGTATTTT.